The clone carrying this TCR beta chain was counted ten times or more. Its antigen is currently unknown. TCR beta libraries were made by quantitative 5'-RACE with molecular barcodes. TCRdb fed the 5' RACE reads into MiXCR, producing one record per CDR3 protein. The data hold approximately 150,000 distinct CDR3 sequences, with roughly 30% observed a single time. This sample was taken from a study of CD8 T cells in ankylosing spondylitis. The germline CDR1 and CDR2 sequences are MNHEY and SVGEGT. There are 16 residues in the CDR3. Trimming cost V 0 bases and J 4 bases, with 15 bases left between them. Study-level points and caveats: A motif in TCR beta, a set of eight highly homologous variants, appeared characteristic of ankylosing spondylitis blood. The authors found the disease-linked clones to be CD8+ and relatively rare in peripheral blood.

The clonotype originates from a male donor with ankylosing spondylitis. V gene TRBV6-2 or TRBV6-3 combines with J gene TRBJ1-1; maybe TRBD1 (5 bases). The sample comprised synovial fluid, either unsorted or a sorted T cell fraction (not recorded which). The CDR3: CASSYSNSRVGTEAFF. The CDR3 coding sequence is TGTGCCAGCAGTTACTCAAATTCCAGGGTTGGCACTGAAGCTTTCTTT.